These 15 T cell receptor beta chains were all obtained from the same sample, sequenced in a study of T cells in Graves' hyperthyroidism and ophthalmopathy. Amplification yielded TCR beta CDR3 regions, with RNA transcripts as the source. An initial round of RT-PCR targeting the TCR CDR3 relied on the HTBI primer set. One entry per CDR3 protein results from TCRdb running MiXCR on the multiplex PCR reads. The table lists around 300,000 distinct CDR3 sequences, about 13% of them singletons. The sequencing sample was made of blood. The receptors were gathered from a woman aged 40 to 49 with Graves' hyperthyroidism.

This clonotype was recorded at least ten times. The chain is built from TRBV10-2 and TRBJ1-1; no reliable D call. The V gene's germline CDR1 is WSHSY and CDR2 SAAADI. V shed 2 bases and J shed 3 bases, with 4 bases lying between them. This CDR3 spans 12 amino acids. This CDR3 reads CASSERDTEAFF. For the CDR3, the DNA is TGCGCCAGCAGTGAGAGGGACACTGAAGCTTTCTTT.

This clonotype was recorded many times. The chain is built from TRBV13 and TRBJ1-1; 9 bases agree with TRBD1. Trimming at V came to 5 bases and at J to 1 base, leaving 2 bases not matched to a gene. There are 14 residues in the CDR3. Germline V lookup: CDR1 PRHDT, CDR2 FYEKMQ (reference sequence). The CDR3 DNA reads TGTGCCAGCAGCAGACAGGGGGGGAACACTGAAGCTTTCTTT. It is translated as CASSRQGGNTEAFF.

This clonotype was detected a few times. The chain carries TRBV27 and TRBJ2-4; D unresolved. Per germline, CDR1 MNHEY and CDR2 SMNVEV (reference sequence). The CDR3 has 13 residues. V lost 5 bases and J lost 8, with 13 bases in between. In nucleotides, the CDR3 is TGTGCCAGCAGTCCACTCAACATGGACATTCAGTACTTC. Its translation is CASSPLNMDIQYF.

At least ten counts were recorded for this clonotype. The chain combines TRBV20-1 with TRBJ2-1; 8 positions agree with TRBD1. Per the germline V gene, CDR1 is DFQATT and CDR2 is SNEGSKA (reference sequence). After removal of 5 bases from V and 4 bases from J, the junction contained 7 bases not matched to a gene. This CDR3 is built from 14 residues. Written as DNA, the CDR3 is TGCAGTGCTCGACAGGGGAACGTTTACAATGAGCAGTTCTTC. Its protein is CSARQGNVYNEQFF.

The sample holds many counts of this clonotype. The CDR3 DNA sequence: TGCAGTGCTAGGGGACAGGGGGATGAAAAACTGTTTTTT. The encoded protein is CSARGQGDEKLFF. V and J are TRBV20-1 and TRBJ1-4, with 11 bases lining up with TRBD1. There are 13 residues in the CDR3. J gave up 6 bases and V 3 bases, and 0 bases lay outside the gene matches. CDR1 DFQATT and CDR2 SNEGSKA come from the germline V gene (reference sequence).

The chain has TRBV18 and TRBJ2-3, with unresolved D. CDR1 is KGHSH, CDR2 LQKENI, per germline. The V end was cut by 0 bases, the J end by 5 bases, with 6 bases between. The CDR3 has 13 amino acids. The CDR3 sequence is CASSPPGIDTQYF. CDR3 in DNA: TGTGCCAGCTCACCACCGGGGATAGATACGCAGTATTTT.

This clonotype came up many times. J is TRBJ1-4 and V is TRBV2; a weak D match, TRBD1 (6 bases). Germline-derived CDR1 and CDR2 are SNHLY and FYNNEI. The CDR3 sequence is 13 residues long. The CDR3 sequence: CGSRRGRNEKLFF. CDR3 in DNA: TGTGGTTCTCGACGGGGGCGAAATGAAAAACTGTTTTTT.

This sequence joins TRBV30 and TRBJ1-1; a possible D gene is TRBD1 (5 bases). V lost 0 bases and J 2 bases, leaving 7 bases between the germline ends. The CDR3 extends over 13 amino acids. Per the germline V gene, CDR1 is GTSNPN and CDR2 is SVGIG (reference sequence). The CDR3 DNA reads TGTGCCTGGAGTGTGGGGGGAAACACTGAAGCTTTCTTT. Its protein product is CAWSVGGNTEAFF.

The V call is TRBV6-6, the J call TRBJ1-2, with 7 bases aligning to TRBD1. Germline CDR1 reads MNHNY; CDR2 reads SVGAGI (reference sequence). The CDR3 has 13 residues. Trimming cost V 0 bases and J 7 bases; bases outside gene matches: 2. As DNA, the CDR3 is TGTGCCAGCAGTTACTCGACAGGGCTTGGCTACACCTTC. Its protein product is CASSYSTGLGYTF.

This clonotype was found a few times. The chain employs TRBV5-1 and TRBJ2-5, with 7 bases that match TRBD2. Germline-derived CDR1 and CDR2 are SGHRS and YFSETQ. CDR3 size: 16 residues. With V trimmed by 0 bases and J by 3 bases, 8 bases remained unmatched. In DNA, the CDR3 is TGCGCCAGCAGCTTGGGGTCTAGCGGATTCGAAGAGACCCAGTACTTC. It encodes CASSLGSSGFEETQYF.

In this sample, this clonotype turned up once. V usage is TRBV6-5 and J usage is TRBJ2-6, with D unresolved. With 0 bases removed from V and 1 base from J, the gap between germline ends came to 4 bases. The CDR3 is 15 residues long. CDR1 is MNHEY, CDR2 SVGAGI, per germline. The DNA for the CDR3 is TGTGCCAGCAGTTACTCGGGGTCTGGGGCCAACGTCCTGACTTTC. Encoded protein: CASSYSGSGANVLTF.

This clonotype was seen ten or more times. The rearrangement uses TRBV11-3 and TRBJ1-2, with a tentative D call TRBD1 (5 bases). The CDR3 has 15 residues. Trimming took off 6 bases at V and 0 bases at J, with 14 bases between the two ends. CDR1 and CDR2 from the germline V gene are SGHNT and YENEEA. The CDR3 sequence: CASSWGSGSNYGYTF. In DNA form, the CDR3 reads TGTGCCAGCAGTTGGGGCAGCGGATCTAACTATGGCTACACCTTC.

This clonotype was picked up many times. This rearrangement joins TRBV28 to TRBJ1-1; 8 nucleotides align to TRBD1. Germline CDR1 MDHEN, CDR2 SYDVKM. The CDR3 length is 14 residues. The ends lost 1 base at V and 5 bases at J; junction bases unmatched: 3. The CDR3 reads CASSLYTGGTEAFF. CDR3 DNA: TGTGCCAGCAGTTTATATACAGGGGGGACTGAAGCTTTCTTT.

This chain uses TRBV20-1 with TRBJ2-3; D is perhaps TRBD2 (6 bases). Trimming cost V 5 bases and J 4 bases, with 10 bases left between them. This CDR3 spans 12 amino acids. Germline V gives CDR1 DFQATT, CDR2 SNEGSKA (reference sequence). CDR3 sequence: CSAAPGADTQYF. In DNA, the CDR3 is TGCAGTGCTGCCCCGGGGGCAGATACGCAGTATTTT.

This clonotype was recorded many times. The CDR3 DNA sequence: TGTGCCAGCAGCTCGGGCCCTCTACGGGCGACGCAGTATTTT. It translates to CASSSGPLRATQYF. The rearrangement links TRBV7-2 to TRBJ2-3; D is uncertain. Germline V gene data show CDR1 as SGHTA and CDR2 as FQGNSA. The CDR3 sequence is 14 residues long. Trimming shortened V by 4 bases and J by 9 bases, and 17 bases separated the two germline ends.